This entry lists 8 T cell receptor beta chains sequenced from one sample in a study of preoperative IRX-2 immunotherapy in early breast cancer. This table comes from immunoSEQ multiplex PCR, and its TCRdb copy is limited to in-frame clones, with some not included. Of roughly 99,000 clones listed, roughly 90% are singletons. The treatment: preoperative locoregional IRX-2 cytokine immunotherapy. The sample here was tumor tissue, taken after IRX-2 immunotherapy. The source of these receptors is a human donor with breast cancer.

This chain links TRBV7-6 with TRBJ2-1; 12 bases map to TRBD1. Trimming cost V 5 bases and J 8 bases; bases outside gene matches: 19. The germline gives CDR1 SGHVS, CDR2 FNYEAQ. CDR3 length equals 19 residues. Here the CDR3 DNA reads TGTGCCAGCAGCCCCGGCTGGTATATATGGGACAGGGGGCGGCATGAGCAGTTCTTC. Its translation: CASSPGWYIWDRGRHEQFF. The full variable domain, in which reference TRBV7-6 and TRBJ2-1 provide the parts outside the CDR3, is GAGVSQSPRYKVTKRGQDVALRCDPISGHVSLYWYRQALGQGPEFLTYFNYEAQQDKSGLPNDRFSAERPEGSISTLTIQRTEQRDSAMYRCASSPGWYIWDRGRHEQFFGPGTRLTVL.

V and J are TRBV28 and TRBJ2-6; unclear D gene. Trimming removed 7 bases at V and 4 bases at J, with 11 bases between. Looked up from germline, CDR1 is MDHEN and CDR2 is SYDVKM. This CDR3 contains 14 residues. CDR3 DNA: TGTGCCAGCAATTTCTTGGGAGGGGCCAACGTCCTGACTTTC. It translates to CASNFLGGANVLTF.

This chain connects TRBV7-7 to TRBJ1-4, with a weak D call TRBD1 (6 bases). Germline lookup yields CDR1 SSHAT and CDR2 FNYEAQ (reference sequence). V was cut by 5 bases and J by 5 bases, with 18 bases left in between. The CDR3 totals 16 residues. In DNA, the CDR3 is TGTGCCAGCAGCCAAACCCGGGGACAAAGGAATGAAAAACTGTTTTTT. Its translation: CASSQTRGQRNEKLFF.

V usage is TRBV30 and J usage is TRBJ2-1, with 9 bases that match TRBD1. This CDR3 is built from 15 residues. Trimming removed 2 bases from V and 7 bases from J; junction bases left unmatched: 9. Germline V gives CDR1 GTSNPN, CDR2 SVGIG (reference sequence). CDR3 sequence reads: CAWSRETGGRNEQFF. In DNA, the CDR3 is TGTGCCTGGAGTAGAGAGACAGGGGGACGGAATGAGCAGTTCTTC. Full variable domain (remainder filled in from reference TRBV30 and TRBJ2-1): SQTIHQWPATLVQPVGSPLSLECTVEGTSNPNLYWYRQAAGRGLQLLFYSVGIGQISSEVPQNLSASRPQDRQFILSSKKLLLSDSGFYLCAWSRETGGRNEQFFGPGTRLTVL.

This clone was seen a single time. Distinct nucleotide sequences in the sample also encode this CDR3. This chain joins TRBV15 and TRBJ1-4, with 7 bases that match TRBD1. Germline CDR1 and CDR2: LNHNV and YYDKDF (reference sequence). The V and J ends lost 5 bases and 5 bases, in that order; junction bases with no gene match: 8. The CDR3 is 15 residues long. The CDR3 coding sequence is TGTGCCACCAGCCGACGGACAGGCGGCAATGAAAAACTGTTTTTT. It encodes CATSRRTGGNEKLFF.

The chain carries TRBV11-3 and TRBJ2-3; possibly TRBD2 for D (6 bases). Germline V lookup: CDR1 SGHNT, CDR2 YENEEA. CDR3 length: 16 amino acids. V was trimmed by 5 bases and J by 2 bases, leaving 17 bases between them. The CDR3 DNA reads TGTGCCAGCAGCCTCCGGAGGACGGACTACACAGATACGCAGTATTTT. This encodes CASSLRRTDYTDTQYF.

This chain uses TRBV5-1 with TRBJ2-7; TRBD1 aligns across 8 bases. Trimming at V came to 3 bases and at J to 2 bases, leaving 22 bases not matched to a gene. Germline loops: CDR1 SGHRS, CDR2 YFSETQ. The CDR3 contains 20 residues. The CDR3 DNA sequence: TGCGCCAGCAGCTCGAAGACGAACCGGGACAGGCCTGGGGGAACCTACGAGCAGTACTTC. Protein: CASSSKTNRDRPGGTYEQYF.

This clone appeared a single time. The CDR3 reads CASSLLAGDYNEQFF. The CDR3, as DNA: TGCGCCAGCAGCCTGCTAGCGGGGGATTACAATGAGCAGTTCTTC. This chain uses TRBV5-1 with TRBJ2-1; 10 nucleotides line up with TRBD2. V was pared by 4 bases and J by 4 bases, with 5 bases of the junction left unmatched. Germline CDR1 and CDR2: SGHRS and YFSETQ. CDR3 length: 15 residues.